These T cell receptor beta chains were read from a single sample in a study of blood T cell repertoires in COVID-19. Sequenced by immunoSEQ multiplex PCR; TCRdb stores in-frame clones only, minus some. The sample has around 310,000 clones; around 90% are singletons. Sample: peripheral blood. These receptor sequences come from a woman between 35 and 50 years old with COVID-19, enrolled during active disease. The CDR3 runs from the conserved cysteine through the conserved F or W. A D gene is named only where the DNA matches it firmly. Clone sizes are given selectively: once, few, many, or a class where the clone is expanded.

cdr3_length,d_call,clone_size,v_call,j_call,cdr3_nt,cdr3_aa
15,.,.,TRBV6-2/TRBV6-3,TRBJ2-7,TGTGCCAGCAGTTACGAGGCAGGGAGGACCTACGAGCAGTACTTC,CASSYEAGRTYEQYF
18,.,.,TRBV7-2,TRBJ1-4,TGTGCCAGCAGCTTAATTGTGGGGATCGGGGGAGGGAATGAAAAACTGTTTTTT,CASSLIVGIGGGNEKLFF
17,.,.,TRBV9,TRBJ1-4,TGTGCCAGCTCACGAACACAGGAAATCACAACTAATGAAAAACTGTTTTTT,CASSRTQEITTNEKLFF
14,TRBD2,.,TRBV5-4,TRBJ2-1,TGTGCCAGCAGCTCGGGGGGGGGATCTAATGAGCAGTTCTTC,CASSSGGGSNEQFF
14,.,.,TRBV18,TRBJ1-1,TGTGCCAGCTCAGAGGGTTGGGCGAACACTGAAGCTTTCTTT,CASSEGWANTEAFF
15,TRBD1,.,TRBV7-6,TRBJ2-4,TGTGCCAGCAGCTCCACGACAGGGGGGGGAAACATTCAGTACTTC,CASSSTTGGGNIQYF
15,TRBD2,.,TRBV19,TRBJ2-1,TGTGCCAGTAGTATCTCTAGCGGGAGGGCCGATGAGCAGTTCTTC,CASSISSGRADEQFF
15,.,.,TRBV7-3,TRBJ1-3,TGTGCCAGCAGCTCGGACACCCACTCTGGAAACACCATATATTTT,CASSSDTHSGNTIYF
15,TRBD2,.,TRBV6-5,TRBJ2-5,TGTGCCAGCAGTTACTCGGGGGGGACGCAAGAGACCCAGTACTTC,CASSYSGGTQETQYF
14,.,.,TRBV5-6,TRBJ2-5,TGTGCCAGCAGCTTGCTGGACACTCAAGAGACCCAGTACTTC,CASSLLDTQETQYF
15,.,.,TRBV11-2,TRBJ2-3,TGTGCCAGCAGCTTATGGGCGGGGGCCACAGATACGCAGTATTTT,CASSLWAGATDTQYF
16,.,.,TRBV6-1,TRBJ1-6,TGTGCCAGCAGTGGGATATCCGGGACCTATAATTCACCCCTCCACTTT,CASSGISGTYNSPLHF
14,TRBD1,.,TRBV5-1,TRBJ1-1,TGCGCCAGCAGCGGGGGACAGTTGAACACTGAAGCTTTCTTT,CASSGGQLNTEAFF
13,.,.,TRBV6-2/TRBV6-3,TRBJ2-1,TGTGCCAGCAGTTTTAGGAACAGGGCGATTTCGTTCTTC,CASSFRNRAISFF
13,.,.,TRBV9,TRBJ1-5,TGTGCCAGCAGCGGGGGGGAGGGTCAGCCCCAGCATTTT,CASSGGEGQPQHF
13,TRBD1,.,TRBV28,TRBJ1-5,TGTGCCAGCAGATGGACAGGGCGTCAGCCCCAGCATTTT,CASRWTGRQPQHF
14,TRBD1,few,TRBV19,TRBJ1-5,TGTGCCAGTAGCCGGGACAGGGGGCTTCAGCCCCAGCATTTT,CASSRDRGLQPQHF
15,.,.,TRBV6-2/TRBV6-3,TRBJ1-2,TGTGCCAGCAGTCGCCCCCTGGGGGGTAACTATGGCTACACCTTC,CASSRPLGGNYGYTF
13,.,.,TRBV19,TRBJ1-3,TGTGCCAGCAAAACAGGGTCTGGAAACACCATATATTTT,CASKTGSGNTIYF
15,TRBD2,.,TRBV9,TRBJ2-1,TGTGCCAGCAGCGGGCGGGCCGAAGGGAGGGATGAGCAGTTCTTC,CASSGRAEGRDEQFF
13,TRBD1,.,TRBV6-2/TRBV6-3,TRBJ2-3,TGTGCCAGCAGTAGAGGGGGCGCAGATACGCAGTATTTT,CASSRGGADTQYF
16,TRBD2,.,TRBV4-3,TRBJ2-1,TGCGCCAGCAGCCAATTAGCGGGAGGGCCGGTCGATGAGCAGTTCTTC,CASSQLAGGPVDEQFF
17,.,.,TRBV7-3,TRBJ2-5,TGTGCCAGCAGCTCCCTCGAAAGCGGGCTCGCCCCATCGGCCCAGTACTTC,CASSSLESGLAPSAQYF
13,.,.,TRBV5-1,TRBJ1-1,TGCGCCAGCAGCTTGATGGGGGGCACTGAAGCTTTCTTT,CASSLMGGTEAFF
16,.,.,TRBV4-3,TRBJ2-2,TGCGCCAGCAGCCAAGATGCGAGGACAAACACCGGGGAGCTGTTTTTT,CASSQDARTNTGELFF
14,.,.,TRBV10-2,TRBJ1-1,TGCGCCAGCAGACGGCCGGAGCGGAACACTGAAGCTTTCTTT,CASRRPERNTEAFF
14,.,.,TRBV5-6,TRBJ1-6,TGTGCCAGCGGCCTGAGGGGACTCAATTCACCCCTCCACTTT,CASGLRGLNSPLHF
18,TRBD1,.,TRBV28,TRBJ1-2,TGTGCCAGCAGCGCCTACCCCGGGACAGGGGGCGCCCTCTATGGCTACACCTTC,CASSAYPGTGGALYGYTF
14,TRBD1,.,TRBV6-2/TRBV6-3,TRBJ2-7,TGTGCCAGCAGCATCGACAGGGCGTCCTACGAGCAGTACTTC,CASSIDRASYEQYF
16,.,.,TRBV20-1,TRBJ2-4,TGCAGTGCTAGTGAAACTGAAGCGGGAGCCAAAAACATTCAGTACTTC,CSASETEAGAKNIQYF
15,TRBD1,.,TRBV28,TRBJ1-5,TGTGCCAGCAGTCCATCGGACAGGGGGCTTCAGCCCCAGCATTTT,CASSPSDRGLQPQHF
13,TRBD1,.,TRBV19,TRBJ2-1,TGTGCCAGTTCGGGACAGGGGGGCAATGAGCAGTTCTTC,CASSGQGGNEQFF
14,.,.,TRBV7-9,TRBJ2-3,TGTGCCAGCAGCCAGAACAGGGACACAGATACGCAGTATTTT,CASSQNRDTDTQYF
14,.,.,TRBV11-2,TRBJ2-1,TGTGCCAGCAGCTTAGATCTGTCCCCCAATGAGCAGTTCTTC,CASSLDLSPNEQFF
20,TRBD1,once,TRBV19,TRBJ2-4,TGTGCCAGTAGTATCGAGGGAGGGACAGGGTACCGTCTAGCCAAAAACATTCAGTACTTC,CASSIEGGTGYRLAKNIQYF
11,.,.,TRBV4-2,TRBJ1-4,TGTGCCAGCAGCCAAGAGGACAGCAAGACTTTT,CASSQEDSKTF
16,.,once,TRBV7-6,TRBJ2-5,TGTGCCAGCAGCTTAGAGACCGGCGGCGGAGGGGAGACCCAGTACTTC,CASSLETGGGGETQYF
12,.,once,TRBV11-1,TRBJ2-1,TGTGCCAGCAGCGGACAGTACAATGAGCAGTTCTTC,CASSGQYNEQFF
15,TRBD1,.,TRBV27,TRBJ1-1,TGTGCCAGCAAACATAACGGGGACAGGAACACTGAAGCTTTCTTT,CASKHNGDRNTEAFF
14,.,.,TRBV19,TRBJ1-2,TGTGCCAGTAGTATAGAGGTCAGGGAGGTTGGCTACACCTTC,CASSIEVREVGYTF